This T cell receptor (beta chain) appears in the sequencing data of a study of molecular identifiers for immune sequencing clone quantification. Note on this clonotype: Antigen unknown.

Whole-study findings and limits: Clones above 20 RNA copies contained over 97% of effector molecules and under 1% of naive molecules. Jurkat TCR RNA spiked in from one cell reportedly remained identifiable amid around 1 million naive cells.

TCRdb recomputed calls from the PCR reads with MiXCR, one row per CDR3 protein. The repertoire holds approximately 93,000 distinct CDR3 sequences, with 25% as singletons. The clonotype comes from a human donor in good health. Some libraries in this study had Jurkat cell RNA spiked in. Sequencing was carried out using naive CD8+ T cells from blood, with Jurkat cell RNA spiked in. Subset here: FACS-sorted CD8+CD4-CCR7+CD45RA+ naive T cells.

The CDR3 region is CAISESSGGFQPQHF. The CDR3 DNA reads TGTGCCATCAGTGAGTCCTCAGGGGGCTTTCAGCCCCAGCATTTT. V and J are TRBV10-3 and TRBJ1-5, with 8 bases identical to TRBD1. V gave up 0 bases and J gave up 6 bases; unmatched junction bases: 4. The germline CDR1 and CDR2 sequences are ENHRY and SYGVKD. The CDR3 runs 15 residues.